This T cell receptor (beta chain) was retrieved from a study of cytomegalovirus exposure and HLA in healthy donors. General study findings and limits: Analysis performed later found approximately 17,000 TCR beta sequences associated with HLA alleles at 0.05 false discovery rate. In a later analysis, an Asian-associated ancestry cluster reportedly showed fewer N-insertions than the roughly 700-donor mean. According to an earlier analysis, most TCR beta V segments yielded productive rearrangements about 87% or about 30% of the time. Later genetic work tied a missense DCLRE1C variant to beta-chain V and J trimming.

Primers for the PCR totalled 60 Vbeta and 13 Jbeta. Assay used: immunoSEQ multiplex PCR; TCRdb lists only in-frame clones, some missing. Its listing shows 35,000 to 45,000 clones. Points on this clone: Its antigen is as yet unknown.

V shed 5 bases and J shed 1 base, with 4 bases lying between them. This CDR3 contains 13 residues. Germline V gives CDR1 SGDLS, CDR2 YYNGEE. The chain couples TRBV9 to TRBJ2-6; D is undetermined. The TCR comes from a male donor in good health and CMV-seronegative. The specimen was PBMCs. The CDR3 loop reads CASSTSGANVLTF. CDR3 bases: TGTGCCAGCAGTACATCTGGGGCCAACGTCCTGACTTTC. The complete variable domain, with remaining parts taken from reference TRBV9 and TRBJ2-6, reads DSGVTQTPKHLITATGQRVTLRCSPRSGDLSVYWYQQSLDQGLQFLIQYYNGEERAKGNILERFSAQQFPDLHSELNLSSLELGDSALYFCASSTSGANVLTFGAGSRLTVL.